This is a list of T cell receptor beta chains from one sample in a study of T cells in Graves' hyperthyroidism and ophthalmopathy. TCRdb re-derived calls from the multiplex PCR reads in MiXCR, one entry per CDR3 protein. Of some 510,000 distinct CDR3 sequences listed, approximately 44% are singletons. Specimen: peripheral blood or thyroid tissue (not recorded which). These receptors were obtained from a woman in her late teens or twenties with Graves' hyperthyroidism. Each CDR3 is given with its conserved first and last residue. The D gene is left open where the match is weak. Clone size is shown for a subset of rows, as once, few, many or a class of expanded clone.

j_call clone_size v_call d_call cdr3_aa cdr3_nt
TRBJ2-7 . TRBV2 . CASSLRAASSYEQYF TGTGCCAGCAGTTTACGGGCAGCGAGCTCCTACGAGCAGTACTTC
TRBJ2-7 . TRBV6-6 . CASSRGQSVTYEQYF TGTGCCAGCAGTCGTGGACAGAGTGTCACCTACGAGCAGTACTTC
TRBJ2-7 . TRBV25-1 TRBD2 CASSLSIGTTPYEQYF TGTGCCAGCAGTTTATCGATTGGGACTACTCCCTACGAGCAGTACTTC
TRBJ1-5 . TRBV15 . CATADATADSSNQPQHF TGTGCCACCGCCGACGCGACGGCCGACAGTAGCAATCAGCCCCAGCATTTT
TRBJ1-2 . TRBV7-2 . CASSSQVANYGYTF TGTGCCAGCAGCTCCCAGGTAGCTAACTATGGCTACACCTTC
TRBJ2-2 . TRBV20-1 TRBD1 CSARDWTGNTGELFF TGCAGTGCTAGAGATTGGACAGGGAACACCGGGGAGCTGTTTTTT
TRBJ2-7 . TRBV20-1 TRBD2 CSALGLEGYRLSYEQYF TGCAGTGCTCTAGGACTAGAGGGGTACCGCCTCTCCTACGAGCAGTACTTC
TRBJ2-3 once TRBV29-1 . CSVEKEGGWGTDTQYF TGCAGCGTTGAAAAAGAAGGGGGTTGGGGCACAGATACGCAGTATTTT
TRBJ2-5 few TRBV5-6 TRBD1 CASSPTGGTQETQYF TGTGCCAGCAGTCCGACAGGGGGCACCCAAGAGACCCAGTACTTC
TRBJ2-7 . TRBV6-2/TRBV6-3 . CASTTGTINEQYF TGTGCCAGCACCACCGGGACCATCAACGAGCAGTACTTC
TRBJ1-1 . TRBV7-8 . CASSWLNTEAFF TGTGCCAGCAGCTGGTTGAACACTGAAGCTTTCTTT
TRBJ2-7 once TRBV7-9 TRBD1 CASRKPGQGDEQYF TGTGCCAGCAGAAAACCGGGACAGGGTGACGAGCAGTACTTC
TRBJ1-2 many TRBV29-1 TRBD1 CSVVDRERGYTF TGCAGCGTAGTGGACAGGGAGCGGGGCTACACCTTC
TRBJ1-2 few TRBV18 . CASSPIDDGNYGYTF TGTGCCAGCTCACCAATAGACGACGGGAACTATGGCTACACCTTC
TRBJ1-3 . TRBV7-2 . CASSQPFSGNTIYF TGTGCCAGCAGCCAGCCCTTCTCTGGAAACACCATATATTTT
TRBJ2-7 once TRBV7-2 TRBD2 CASSLESGSVDEQYF TGTGCCAGCAGCTTGGAGAGCGGGAGTGTAGACGAGCAGTACTTC
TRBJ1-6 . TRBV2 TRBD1 CASSRRTGINSPLHF TGTGCCAGCAGCCGGCGGACAGGGATTAATTCACCCCTCCACTTT
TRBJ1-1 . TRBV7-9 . CASSQNPAYTEAFF TGTGCCAGCAGCCAAAACCCGGCGTATACTGAAGCTTTCTTT
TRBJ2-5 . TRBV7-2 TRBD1 CASSKPTGDSPLQETQYF TGTGCCAGCAGCAAACCTACAGGGGATTCACCCCTCCAAGAGACCCAGTACTTC
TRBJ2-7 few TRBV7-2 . CASSLALRLYSSYEQYF TGTGCCAGCAGCTTAGCGCTTCGGTTATACAGCTCCTACGAGCAGTACTTC
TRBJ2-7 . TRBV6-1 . CASTNTGFPYEQYF TGTGCCAGCACGAACACAGGGTTCCCTTACGAGCAGTACTTC
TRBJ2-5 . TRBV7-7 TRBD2 CASSLAGRTQETQYF TGTGCTAGCAGCTTAGCGGGACGTACCCAAGAGACCCAGTACTTC
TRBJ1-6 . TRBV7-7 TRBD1 CASSPGGLNSPPHF TGTGCTAGCAGCCCAGGGGGTTTGAATTCACCCCCCCACTTT
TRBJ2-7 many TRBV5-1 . CASSQGGQAYEQYF TGCGCCAGCAGCCAGGGGGGACAAGCCTACGAGCAGTACTTC
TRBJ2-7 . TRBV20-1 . CSAGREYEQYF TGCAGTGCGGGCAGGGAATACGAGCAGTACTTC
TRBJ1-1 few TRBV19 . CASSIYQKSNTEAFF TGTGCCAGTAGTATATACCAGAAATCGAACACTGAAGCTTTCTTT
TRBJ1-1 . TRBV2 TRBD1 CASSPKGTGGTEAFF TGTGCCAGCAGTCCGAAAGGGACAGGGGGCACTGAAGCTTTCTTT
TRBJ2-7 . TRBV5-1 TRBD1 CASSLGGGSNSYEQYF TGCGCCAGCAGCTTGGGAGGGGGCAGTAACTCCTACGAGCAGTACTTC
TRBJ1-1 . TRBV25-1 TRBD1 CASSQTGSDTEAFF TGTGCCAGCAGTCAGACAGGGTCGGACACTGAAGCTTTCTTT
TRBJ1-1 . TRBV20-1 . CSARGSGTEAFF TGCAGTGCTAGGGGTTCGGGGACTGAAGCTTTCTTT
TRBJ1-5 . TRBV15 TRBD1 CATSRVTTGRNQPQHF TGTGCCACCAGCAGAGTGACGACAGGGAGGAATCAGCCCCAGCATTTT
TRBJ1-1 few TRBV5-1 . CASSLANMAGDPEAFF TGCGCCAGCAGCTTGGCCAATATGGCGGGTGACCCGGAGGCTTTCTTT
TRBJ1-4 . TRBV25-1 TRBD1 CASSSFGTVNNEKLFF TGTGCCAGCAGTTCTTTCGGGACAGTAAATAATGAAAAACTGTTTTTT
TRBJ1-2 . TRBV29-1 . CSVEKQGWFGYTF TGCAGCGTTGAAAAACAGGGATGGTTTGGCTACACCTTC
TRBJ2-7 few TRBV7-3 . CASSQVRYEQYF TGTGCCAGCAGCCAAGTGAGGTACGAGCAGTACTTC
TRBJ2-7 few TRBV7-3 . CASSQIYEQYF TGTGCCAGCAGCCAAATCTACGAGCAGTACTTC
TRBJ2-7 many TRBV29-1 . CSAGQASYEQYF TGCAGCGCGGGACAAGCCTCCTACGAGCAGTACTTC
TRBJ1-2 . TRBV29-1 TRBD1 CSVAVRTGDYGYTF TGCAGCGTTGCCGTCCGGACAGGGGACTATGGCTACACCTTC
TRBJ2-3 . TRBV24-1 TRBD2 CATSDLGLGKSTDTQYF TGTGCCACCAGTGACCTCGGACTAGGGAAAAGCACAGATACGCAGTATTTT
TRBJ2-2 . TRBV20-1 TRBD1 CSARGTGTNTGELFF TGCAGTGCTAGGGGGACAGGCACGAACACCGGGGAGCTGTTTTTT
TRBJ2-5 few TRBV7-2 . CASSLRGSGEETQYF TGTGCCAGCAGCCTCCGGGGTAGCGGAGAAGAGACCCAGTACTTC
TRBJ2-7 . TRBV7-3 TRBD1 CASRPTGGGPDNEQYF TGCGCCAGCAGGCCAACAGGGGGCGGCCCCGACAATGAGCAGTACTTC
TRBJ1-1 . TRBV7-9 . CASSYRTGAFF TGTGCCAGCAGCTACAGAACTGGGGCTTTCTTT
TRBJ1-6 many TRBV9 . CASSVAGFGSPLHF TGTGCCAGCAGCGTAGCAGGGTTTGGTTCACCCCTCCACTTT
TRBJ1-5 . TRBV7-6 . CASSMTDGQPQHF TGTGCCAGCAGCATGACGGACGGACAGCCCCAGCATTTT
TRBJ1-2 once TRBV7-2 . CASGLVPPPGGYTF TGTGCTAGTGGTTTGGTACCGCCGCCGGGCGGCTACACCTTC
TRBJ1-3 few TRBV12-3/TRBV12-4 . CASSFGGGRINTIYF TGTGCCAGCAGTTTCGGCGGGGGAAGGATAAACACCATATATTTT
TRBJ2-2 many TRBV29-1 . CSVVRSGELFF TGCAGCGTTGTTCGTAGCGGGGAGCTGTTTTTT
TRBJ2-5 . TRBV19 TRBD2 CANSSRTSGSETQYF TGTGCCAATAGTTCTCGGACTAGCGGGTCAGAGACCCAGTACTTC
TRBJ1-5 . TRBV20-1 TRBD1 CSARLPGQGYSNQPQHF TGCAGTGCTAGGCTTCCGGGACAGGGTTATAGCAATCAGCCCCAGCATTTT
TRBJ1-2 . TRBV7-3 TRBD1 CASSHGQGGDYGYTF TGTGCCAGCAGCCACGGACAGGGAGGCGACTATGGCTACACCTTC
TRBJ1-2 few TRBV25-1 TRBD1 CASDRGGYTF TGTGCCAGCGACAGGGGTGGCTACACCTTC
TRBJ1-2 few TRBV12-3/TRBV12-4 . CASSSATETANYGYTF TGTGCCAGCAGTTCCGCTACTGAGACAGCTAACTATGGCTACACCTTC
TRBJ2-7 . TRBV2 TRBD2 CASSEEREWQYF TGTGCCAGCAGTGAGGAGCGGGAGTGGCAGTACTTC
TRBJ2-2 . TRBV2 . CASRLYTGELFF TGTGCCAGCCGCCTCTACACCGGGGAGCTGTTTTTT